The present TCR beta chain was sequenced within a study of beta chain features in type 1 diabetes. Expressed TCRB transcripts were sequenced because the isolated RNA had all been reverse transcribed beforehand. Profiled with immunoSEQ multiplex PCR; TCRdb holds only in-frame clones, not every one. Of roughly 610,000 clones in the sample, around 15% were seen once. Only one heparinised blood draw was taken per donor, and its volume averaged about 120 mL. Via the markers CD45RO/CCR7/CD25/CD127/CD95/CD27, stem cell-like memory, regulatory, central memory and naive CD4+ cells were sorted. Over 95% purity was reached by all sorted populations. CDR3 length equals 14 residues. The V and J ends lost 7 bases and 5 bases respectively, with 15 bases between them. Germline-derived CDR1 and CDR2 are MNHEY and SVGAGI.

This TCR was recovered from a man aged 18 to 30 in good health. Sample: naive CD4+ T cells from blood. The V gene is TRBV6-5, the J gene TRBJ2-1, with D possibly being TRBD1 (6 bases). The CDR3 region is CASNQGRSNNEQFF. The CDR3 nucleotides read TGTGCCAGCAACCAGGGGCGTTCAAACAATGAGCAGTTCTTC.